This T cell receptor beta chain derives from a study of blood T cell repertoires in COVID-19. Study-level background: Samples of COVID-19 (acute and convalescent) were obtained from the United States, Italy and Spain. The cDNA or gDNA used as material had been derived from T cells, B-cell-depleted T cells, or PBMCs.

This CDR3 is 17 amino acids long. Per the original methods: Estimation of nucleated cell counts was performed using reference gene primer amplification. Repertoires were generated with immunoSEQ multiplex PCR, while TCRdb's copy carries only in-frame clones and drops some. That table is the source of V, J and clone size, and D and trimming were worked out from the DNA. The sample lists 150,000 to 200,000 clones; around 87% were seen once. The sequencing input was peripheral blood. J is TRBJ2-7 and V is TRBV21-1; TRBD2, the table's D call, was not compared with the DNA. TRBV21-1 is flagged as a pseudogene. The TCR sequence derives from a man in his late teens or twenties with acute or convalescent COVID-19. Here the CDR3 reads CASSKGGAGLYTYEQYV. The CDR3, as DNA: TGTGCCAGCAGCAAAGGAGGGGCCGGACTATACACCTACGAGCAGTACGTC.